This T cell receptor (beta chain) appears in the sequencing data of a study of immune evolution from preneoplasia to lung adenocarcinoma. CDR3 length equals 14 residues. The germline V gene encodes CDR1 MNHEY and CDR2 SMNVEV (reference sequence). V was trimmed by 3 bases and J by 7 bases, leaving 12 bases between them. Only in-frame clones appear in the TCRdb table, and some are missing; sequencing was by immunoSEQ multiplex PCR. The table includes 39,000 or so clones, over 75% detected once. The chain combines TRBV27 with TRBJ1-4, with D hard to call. Sequencing was performed on FFPE invasive lung adenocarcinoma tissue. This TCR was sampled from a person aged 55-75 years with lung adenocarcinoma. The CDR3 spells CASSFGQATEKLFF. CDR3 sequence (DNA): TGTGCCAGCAGTTTCGGGCAGGCTACTGAAAAACTGTTTTTT.